This T cell receptor beta chain was recorded in a study of T cells in narcolepsy. Study-level information: Healthy controls were enrolled alongside patients with narcolepsy type 1 or type 2. Whole-study results and caveats: In some patient and control memory CD4+ samples, autoreactive clones were absent. Autoreactive clonotypes reportedly recurred in blood of same and different patients, not controls. Autoreactive HCRT-specific and TRIB2-specific clonotypes were marked in same-patient CSF-versus-blood CD4+ comparisons.

In germline, CDR1 is SGDLS, CDR2 YYNGEE. V shed 0 bases and J 1 base; nucleotides not matched to a gene: 12. The CDR3 is 18 residues long. Assay: immunoSEQ multiplex PCR; the TCRdb copy retains only in-frame clones and omits some. Of under 25,000 clones in the sample, almost 85% were seen once. Of note for this clone: Its cognate antigen is unknown.

This receptor was obtained from a human donor with narcolepsy. The sequenced material came from CD45RA- memory CD4+ T cells from PBMCs. The rearrangement links TRBV9 to TRBJ2-5; 7 nucleotides line up with TRBD2. The CDR3 region is CASSVGVGRSEVQETQYF. The CDR3 DNA sequence: TGTGCCAGCAGCGTAGGGGTCGGGAGGTCAGAAGTCCAAGAGACCCAGTACTTC.